The 18 T cell receptor beta chains reported below all come from one sample, sequenced in a study of T cells in Graves' hyperthyroidism and ophthalmopathy. Template material for amplifying TCR beta CDR3 regions consisted of RNA transcripts. In the first-round RT-PCR of the TCR CDR3, the HTBI primer set was used. TCRdb fed the multiplex PCR reads into MiXCR, producing one record per CDR3 protein. The table has about 840,000 distinct CDR3 sequences, 35% to 40% seen once. Sequences were obtained from blood. The origin of the receptors is a man between 18 and 35 years old with Graves' hyperthyroidism.

This clonotype was observed a few times. The rearrangement joins TRBV11-2 to TRBJ2-7; D possibly corresponds to TRBD1 (6 bases). CDR3 length equals 13 residues. The germline gives CDR1 SGHAT, CDR2 FQNNGV. V was pared by 6 bases and J by 6 bases, with 15 bases between. The CDR3 DNA is TGTGCCAGCAGTTCTGACAGGATCTCCGAGCAGTACTTC. Translation gives CASSSDRISEQYF.

This clonotype has more than one count but fewer than ten. V is TRBV6-1 and J is TRBJ1-5; perhaps TRBD1 as D (6 bases). V was clipped by 2 bases and J by 7 bases, with 15 bases between them. CDR3 length: 15 amino acids. Germline assignment: CDR1 MNHNS and CDR2 SASEGT. In nucleotides, the CDR3 is TGTGCCAGCAGTGAACGAGGGGGGCTCGGCCAGCCCCAGCATTTT. The encoded protein is CASSERGGLGQPQHF.

This clonotype showed up many times. This chain links TRBV2 with TRBJ2-7, with D possibly being TRBD1 or TRBD2 (5 bases each). Germline assignment: CDR1 SNHLY and CDR2 FYNNEI. The CDR3 loop spans 13 amino acids. Trimming stripped 5 bases from V and 5 bases from J, with 13 bases between. The CDR3 DNA is TGTGCCAGCAGTCGGAATTGGGGGAACGAGCAGTACTTC. This codes for CASSRNWGNEQYF.

This clonotype was counted ten times or more. This chain joins TRBV9 and TRBJ1-1, with unresolved D. V was cut by 3 bases and J by 5 bases, with 11 bases left in between. From germline, CDR1 is SGDLS and CDR2 YYNGEE. This CDR3 region has 13 residues. The CDR3 DNA reads as TGTGCCAGCAGCGCTGGGCCGAGGACTGAAGCTTTCTTT. Its protein is CASSAGPRTEAFF.

J is TRBJ1-2 and V is TRBV7-9; 8 bases match TRBD1. Germline values: CDR1 SEHNR, CDR2 FQNEAQ (reference sequence). Trimming cost V 6 bases and J 2 bases; bases outside gene matches: 5. There are 14 residues in the CDR3. The DNA for the CDR3 is TGTGCCAGCAGTTCGTACAGGGGGAACTATGGCTACACCTTC. Protein: CASSSYRGNYGYTF.

The table lists this clonotype with a few counts. The V gene is TRBV7-8, the J gene TRBJ2-2; TRBD2 might be the D (6 bases). V lost 4 bases and J lost 8, with 11 bases in between. The CDR3 loop spans 13 amino acids. Germline V gives CDR1 SGHVS, CDR2 FQNEAQ. The CDR3 DNA reads TGTGCCAGCAGCTCCGGGAGTCTAGGGGAGCTGTTTTTT. Translation gives CASSSGSLGELFF.

This chain uses TRBV7-8 with TRBJ2-7, with 9 bases fitting TRBD1. The CDR3 loop spans 15 amino acids. The trim removed 4 bases at V and 7 bases at J, leaving 11 bases unmatched. Germline CDR1 SGHVS, CDR2 FQNEAQ. This CDR3 reads CASSSGTGTPLEQYF. CDR3 DNA: TGTGCCAGCAGCTCTGGGACAGGGACCCCTCTGGAGCAGTACTTC.

This clonotype was seen at least ten times. V usage is TRBV29-1 and J usage is TRBJ1-2; the match to TRBD1 covers 8 bases. There are 14 residues in the CDR3. Per the germline V gene, CDR1 is SQVTM and CDR2 is ANQGSEA. V was clipped by 5 bases and J by 2 bases; unmatched bases: 7. CDR3 sequence: CSVPQQGENYGYTF. CDR3 nucleotides: TGCAGCGTTCCTCAACAGGGGGAAAACTATGGCTACACCTTC. Complete variable domain (other parts from reference TRBV29-1 and TRBJ1-2): SAVISQKPSRDICQRGTSLTIQCQVDSQVTMMFWYRQQPGQSLTLIATANQGSEATYESGFVIDKFPISRPNLTFSTLTVSNMSPEDSSIYLCSVPQQGENYGYTFGSGTRLTVV.

This clonotype occurred a few times. The chain has TRBV19 and TRBJ2-7; D tentatively reads TRBD1 or TRBD2 (5 bases each). The CDR3 has 14 amino acids. The V gene lost 0 bases and the J gene lost 2 bases, with 8 bases spanning the gap. Germline V CDR1 and CDR2: LNHDA, SQIVND (reference sequence). Here the CDR3 DNA reads TGTGCCAGTAGTATAGACGGGGCCCCCTACGAGCAGTACTTC. Protein product: CASSIDGAPYEQYF.

V and J are TRBV19 and TRBJ1-1; 8 positions match TRBD1. V shed 5 bases, J shed 1 base, and the junction held 9 bases outside the gene matches. The germline CDR1 and CDR2 sequences are LNHDA and SQIVND (reference sequence). The CDR3 runs to 16 residues. The DNA for the CDR3 is TGTGCCAGTAGTCTTTCTCCGACAGGGGAGAACACTGAAGCTTTCTTT. Amino acid sequence: CASSLSPTGENTEAFF. Combining the CDR3 with reference TRBV19 and TRBJ1-1 gives the whole variable domain DGGITQSPKYLFRKEGQNVTLSCEQNLNHDAMYWYRQDPGQGLRLIYYSQIVNDFQKGDIAEGYSVSREKKESFPLTVTSAQKNPTAFYLCASSLSPTGENTEAFFGQGTRLTVV.

This clonotype has just a few counts. The V gene is TRBV7-9, the J gene TRBJ1-2, with D perhaps matching TRBD1 (5 bases). Germline values: CDR1 SEHNR, CDR2 FQNEAQ (reference sequence). V was cut by 4 bases and J by 0 bases, with 18 bases left in between. This CDR3 region has 17 residues. The CDR3 spells CASSSPSQAASNYGYTF. In DNA, the CDR3 is TGTGCCAGCAGCTCCCCGTCACAGGCAGCTTCTAACTATGGCTACACCTTC.

The rearrangement uses TRBV7-2 and TRBJ1-4, with D unresolved. V lost 4 bases and J lost 8, with 20 bases in between. The CDR3 totals 16 residues. Per germline, CDR1 SGHTA and CDR2 FQGNSA. The CDR3 DNA reads TGTGCCAGCAGCTCAGGTTCTCCGAAAGGAAGGGAAAAACTGTTTTTT. Protein: CASSSGSPKGREKLFF.

J is TRBJ1-2 and V is TRBV12-3 or TRBV12-4, with TRBD1 matching 7 bases. The CDR3 consists of 13 residues. Germline trimming cut 6 bases from V and 8 bases from J; bases unmatched to any gene: 9. The CDR3 reads CASRSDRDEGYTF. The DNA for the CDR3 is TGTGCCAGCAGGTCAGACAGGGACGAGGGCTACACCTTC.

The gene calls are TRBV12-3 or TRBV12-4 and TRBJ1-3; tentative D call: TRBD1 (6 bases). Trimming shortened V by 6 bases and J by 4 bases, and 13 bases separated the two germline ends. The CDR3 sequence is 14 residues long. The CDR3 nucleotides read TGTGCCAGCAGCCCCGCAGGGGTAGGAAACACCATATATTTT. Residues: CASSPAGVGNTIYF.

This clonotype was picked up many times. The V gene is TRBV10-3, the J gene TRBJ1-1; unclear D gene. The CDR3 consists of 14 residues. Germline lookup yields CDR1 ENHRY and CDR2 SYGVKD. The ends were cut back, 4 bases at V and 0 bases at J, with 9 bases in the middle. The CDR3 sequence is CAISATQLNTEAFF. For the CDR3, the DNA is TGTGCCATCAGTGCGACTCAGTTGAACACTGAAGCTTTCTTT.

This clonotype was counted many times. The chain carries TRBV24-1 and TRBJ2-2, with 9 positions matching TRBD2. The CDR3 loop spans 16 amino acids. CDR1 is KGHDR and CDR2 is SFDVKD in the germline V gene. V shed 2 bases and J 3 bases; nucleotides not matched to a gene: 3. Written as DNA, the CDR3 is TGTGCCACCAGTGATTCGACTAGCGGATACACCGGGGAGCTGTTTTTT. It encodes CATSDSTSGYTGELFF.

With respect to this clonotype: This could be a read error, since a much larger clone is one nucleotide away. V usage is TRBV19 and J usage is TRBJ2-7, with 7 bases lining up with TRBD1. The CDR3 is made up of 14 amino acids. Germline CDR1 LNHDA, CDR2 SQIVND (reference sequence). The DNA for the CDR3 is TGTGCCAGTAGTCTCCGGGACAGTGCCTACGAGCAGTGCTTC. Its protein product is CASSLRDSAYEQCF. Based on the CDR3 plus reference TRBV19 and TRBJ2-7, the full variable domain is DGGITQSPKYLFRKEGQNVTLSCEQNLNHDAMYWYRQDPGQGLRLIYYSQIVNDFQKGDIAEGYSVSREKKESFPLTVTSAQKNPTAFYLCASSLRDSAYEQCFGPGTRLTVT.

The chain recombines TRBV2 with TRBJ2-7; no clear D. Trimming shortened V by 5 bases and J by 0 bases, and 14 bases separated the two germline ends. The CDR3 sequence is 15 residues long. From germline, CDR1 is SNHLY and CDR2 FYNNEI. CDR3 bases: TGTGCCAGCAGTTTAACGGTAGCTAACTCCTACGAGCAGTACTTC. This sequence encodes CASSLTVANSYEQYF.